This T cell receptor (beta chain) was retrieved from a study of cytomegalovirus exposure and HLA in healthy donors. Turning to the study itself: Inside one of the first data releases sat 75 million to 100 million unique TCRs taken from HLA-typed donors. Study observations and caveats: Presence/absence results assume similar sequencing depth per donor, which may not hold. Several of the most significant clusters appeared linked to common viral pathogens, based on a later analysis. In a later analysis, an Asian-associated ancestry cluster reportedly showed fewer N-insertions than the roughly 650-donor mean.

Use of 60 Vbeta and 13 Jbeta primers characterized the PCR. Sequenced by immunoSEQ multiplex PCR; TCRdb stores in-frame clones only, minus some. The sample has 100,000 to 150,000 clones; over 70% are singletons. About this clone itself: Its target is not known.

The CDR3 is 14 amino acids. V was pared by 0 bases and J by 0 bases, with 6 bases between. The germline V gene encodes CDR1 SGHDT and CDR2 YYEEEE. The sequence came from a man younger than 30 in good health and CMV-seropositive. The sequencing sample was made of PBMCs. The gene calls are TRBV5-6 and TRBJ1-2, with D unresolved. CDR3 in DNA: TGTGCCAGCAGCTTGGCCAGGACTAACTATGGCTACACCTTC. Translated, it gives CASSLARTNYGYTF.